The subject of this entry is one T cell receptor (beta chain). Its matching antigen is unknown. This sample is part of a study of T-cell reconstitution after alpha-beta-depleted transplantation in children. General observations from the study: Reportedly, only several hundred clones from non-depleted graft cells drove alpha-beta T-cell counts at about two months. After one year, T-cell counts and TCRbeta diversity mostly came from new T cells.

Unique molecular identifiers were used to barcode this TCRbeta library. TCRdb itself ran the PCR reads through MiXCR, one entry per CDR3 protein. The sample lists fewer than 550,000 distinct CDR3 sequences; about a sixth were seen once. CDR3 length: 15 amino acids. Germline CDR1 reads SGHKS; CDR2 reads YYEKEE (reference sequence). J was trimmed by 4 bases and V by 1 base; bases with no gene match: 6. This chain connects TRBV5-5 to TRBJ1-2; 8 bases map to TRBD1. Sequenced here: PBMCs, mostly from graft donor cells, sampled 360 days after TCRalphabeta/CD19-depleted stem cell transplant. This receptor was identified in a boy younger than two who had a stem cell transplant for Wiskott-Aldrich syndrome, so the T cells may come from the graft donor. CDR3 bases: TGTGCCAGCAGCTTGTCTGGGACAGGATCCTATGGCTACACCTTC. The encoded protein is CASSLSGTGSYGYTF. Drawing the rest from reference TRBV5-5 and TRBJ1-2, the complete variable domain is DAGVTQSPTHLIKTRGQQVTLRCSPISGHKSVSWYQQVLGQGPQFIFQYYEKEERGRGNFPDRFSARQFPNYSSELNVNALLLGDSALYLCASSLSGTGSYGYTFGSGTRLTVV.